This T cell receptor (beta chain) comes out of a study of CD8 T cells in ankylosing spondylitis. TCRdb reprocessed the 5' RACE reads via MiXCR and lists one record per CDR3 protein. Of roughly 140,000 distinct CDR3 sequences listed, around 43% are singletons. This clonotype was picked up a small number of times. The CDR3 loop spans 16 amino acids. After removal of 6 bases from V and 5 bases from J, the junction contained 10 bases not matched to a gene. Germline CDR1 reads SGHTA; CDR2 reads FQGNSA. Sequenced material: synovial fluid, either unsorted or a sorted T cell fraction (not recorded which). The V gene is TRBV7-2, the J gene TRBJ2-2; 9 bases align to TRBD2. The clonotype comes from a male donor with ankylosing spondylitis. CDR3 in amino acids: CASRATERGVTGELFF. As DNA, the CDR3 is TGTGCCAGCAGGGCGACTGAGCGGGGGGTAACCGGGGAGCTGTTTTTT.